This TCR beta chain was captured in a study of T cell repertoires and Cas9 in healthy adults (dated by TCRdb to the late 2010s). Looking at the study overall: Within the CD4 and CD8 compartments, the researchers characterized SpCas9-reactive T cells in terms of multi-effector potency, cytotoxicity and lineage determination. The study looked at preexisting T cell immunity to the Streptococcus pyogenes Cas9 nuclease (SpCas9), which is used in CRISPR gene editing. Beyond this particular receptor, the publication reports: Proliferation and function of SpCas9-reactive effector T cells were reported to be mitigated in vitro by SpCas9-reactive regulatory T cells.

The library was prepared using the immunoSEQ multiplex PCR assay. This is the immuneACCESS table as TCRdb keeps it, with only in-frame sequences that have V and J called. A part of the clones is gone; compared with another copy, unresolved V genes explain less than half, and the rest is unexplained. In all, the sample holds 20,000 to 25,000 clones, and roughly 90% of those were seen once. The ten largest clones represent around 0.71% of the sample. V is reduced by 2 bases and J by 4 bases, leaving a spacing of 14 bases between them. The CDR3 runs 15 residues from the cysteine to the phenylalanine. Only the CDR3 region is kept as DNA, spanning 45 bases read in frame from base 1. CDR1 and CDR2, looked up from the germline V gene, are KGHSH and LQKENI. This clone was observed a few times. The antigen this receptor binds is unknown. No base-level quality is on record; no much larger clone is a single base apart.

Healthy humans were used as donors in the study. The V and J segments used are TRBV18 and TRBJ2-5; the D gene lacks a confident call. This TCR was sampled from a human donor in good health. Material: CD4+ effector T cells (CD127+, CD25-, CD137-, CD154-) from PBMCs; culture status not recorded. The DNA sequence reads TGTGCCAGCTCACCATTTTCAGGTTTGGGAGAGACCCAGTACTTC. Its amino acids are CASSPFSGLGETQYF.